This TCR beta chain appears in the sequencing data of a study of preoperative IRX-2 immunotherapy in early breast cancer (dated by TCRdb to the late 2010s). The table lists this clone with a count of one. Its antigen is currently not known. The record has no base qualities; no much larger clone is one base away. Library generation was performed with the immunoSEQ multiplex PCR assay. Imported from immuneACCESS, the table was reduced by TCRdb to in-frame sequences with V and J called. These copies leave out some clones; in studies compared against another copy, an unresolved V gene accounts for under half, and the cause of the remainder is not known. Recorded for this sample are 20,000 to 30,000 clones; about 95% of them occurred a single time. Of the sample, about 16% is held by the ten largest clones. The treatment or condition label on this specimen signifies: preoperative locoregional IRX-2 cytokine immunotherapy. The samples were obtained from a phase Ib study that tested preoperative, locoregional IRX-2 cytokine immunotherapy meant to prime immune responses. Before surgery, IRX-2 was given to the donors, who were patients with early-stage breast cancer.

The CDR3 has 16 amino acids, counting the end cysteine and phenylalanine. Only CDR3 DNA remains: 48 bases, in frame from the first base. CDR1 and CDR2, looked up from the germline V gene, are SGHDN and FVKESK. Trimming takes 0 bases from V and 3 bases from J, and the germline ends sit 9 bases apart. The origin of this receptor is a human donor with breast cancer. The sequence joins TRBV14 to TRBJ2-6; no D gene can be assigned with confidence. The sample in question was tumor tissue, obtained after IRX-2 immunotherapy. The DNA sequence is as follows: TGTGCCAGCAGCCAAGACTGGAAGTTTGGGGCCAACGTCCTGACTTTC. This translates into CASSQDWKFGANVLTF.